What follows is one T cell receptor (beta chain) and its context. Antigen: not known. Barcoded TCR alpha and TCR beta cDNA libraries with UMIs came from 5'RACE using constant-segment primers. MiXCR, run by TCRdb on the 5' RACE reads, gives a single entry per CDR3 protein. The sample has about 290,000 distinct CDR3 sequences; around a sixth are singletons. This record belongs to a study of T-cell memory formation after mild COVID-19. Study information: TCR clusters showed largely donor specificity.

Trimming removed 2 bases at V and 5 bases at J, with 15 bases between. CDR3 size: 16 residues. Per germline, CDR1 KGHDR and CDR2 SFDVKD. General study points: Clones that shrank (day 15 to 85) were balanced CD4/CD8, whereas later expanders leaned CD4+. Contracting CD4+ clones lay largely in CM and EM, with CD8+ ones residing in EMRA.

The specimen was PBMCs or a T cell subset sorted from them (not recorded which). The V gene is TRBV24-1, the J gene TRBJ2-1; TRBD1 might be the D (6 bases). The TCR comes from a man younger than 35 who had mild COVID-19 (a few samples of this study predate the infection). Cell type and time point are not known. In nucleotides, the CDR3 is TGTGCCACCAGTGATTCCTACAGGGATGGGGACAATGAGCAGTTCTTC. As protein: CATSDSYRDGDNEQFF.